This T cell receptor beta chain is drawn from a study of T cell responses to AZD1222 COVID-19 vaccine. Study outcomes and limitations: The donor group comprised mostly white British people and more females; the analysis possibly underestimated clonal diversity.

A remark on this clone: The antigen is unknown.

TCRdb's copy holds only in-frame clones and misses some; the assay was immunoSEQ multiplex PCR. The sample shows 45,000 or so clones, around 91% of them seen only once. The V gene's germline CDR1 is LGHNA and CDR2 YNFKEQ. The CDR3 sequence is 18 residues long. V was clipped by 0 bases and J by 1 base; unmatched bases: 6. This sequence joins TRBV4-2 and TRBJ1-1; the match to TRBD1 covers 12 bases. This TCR derives from an adult who received the AZD1222 COVID-19 vaccine. Sequenced here: peripheral blood, sampled 28 days after the second AZD1222 dose. The CDR3 spells CASSQDPGQGAWNTEAFF. In nucleotides, the CDR3 is TGTGCCAGCAGCCAAGATCCGGGACAGGGGGCTTGGAACACTGAAGCTTTCTTT.